The subject of this entry is one TCR beta chain. Antigen: not known. Only in-frame clones appear in the TCRdb table, and some are missing; sequencing was by immunoSEQ multiplex PCR. The sample gives about 19,000 clones, over 80% of which show up once; about 4.2% is in the top ten. The data derive from a study of T cells in localized non-small cell lung cancer. Study-level results: Elevated blood T cell density was associated with longer overall survival.

Source: peripheral blood, taken before any cancer treatment. This clonotype was obtained from a male donor aged 60 or older with stage I squamous cell lung carcinoma.

The CDR3 bases are TGCGCCAGCAAACTAACAGGGGGGCTCACAGATACGCAGTATTTT. Translating it yields CASKLTGGLTDTQYF. The V call is TRBV5-1, the J call TRBJ2-3; 8 nucleotides line up with TRBD1. From germline, CDR1 is SGHRS and CDR2 YFSETQ. The trim removed 6 bases at V and 2 bases at J, leaving 8 bases unmatched. This CDR3 contains 15 residues.